A selection of T cell receptor beta chains follows, all from one sample in a study of blood T cell repertoires in COVID-19. Profiling relied on immunoSEQ multiplex PCR, and the TCRdb table lists in-frame clones only, not all of them. The top ten clones hold over 25% of a sample with around 12,000 clones, 88% of them seen once. The source material was peripheral blood. The receptors were sampled from a human donor in a cohort sampled during active COVID-19. The CDR3 runs from the conserved cysteine through the conserved F or W. D genes are given only for firm matches. Not every row has a clone size; where given, it reads once, few, many or a size class.

v_gene: TRBV12-3/TRBV12-4
abundance: .
j_gene: TRBJ2-7
d_gene: .
CDR3aa: CASSTGTYEQYF
CDR3nt: TGTGCCAGCAGTACGGGGACCTACGAGCAGTACTTC

v_gene: TRBV7-3
abundance: .
j_gene: TRBJ2-7
d_gene: .
CDR3aa: CATLIGQTYEQYF
CDR3nt: TGTGCCACCTTAATCGGACAGACCTACGAGCAGTACTTC

v_gene: TRBV7-3
abundance: .
j_gene: TRBJ2-1
d_gene: TRBD1
CDR3aa: CASSLRDSSSYNEQFF
CDR3nt: TGTGCCAGCAGCTTAAGGGACAGCAGCTCCTACAATGAGCAGTTCTTC

v_gene: TRBV5-3
abundance: .
j_gene: TRBJ2-7
d_gene: .
CDR3aa: CARNAAAGWISLEQYF
CDR3nt: TGTGCCAGAAATGCGGCTGCGGGCTGGATTAGTCTGGAGCAGTACTTC

v_gene: TRBV30
abundance: .
j_gene: TRBJ1-3
d_gene: TRBD1
CDR3aa: CAWSGGQGRSGNTIYF
CDR3nt: TGTGCCTGGAGTGGAGGACAGGGCCGCTCTGGAAACACCATATATTTT

v_gene: TRBV18
abundance: .
j_gene: TRBJ2-3
d_gene: TRBD2
CDR3aa: CASSPPLAGGTDTQYF
CDR3nt: TGTGCCAGCTCACCGCCACTAGCGGGGGGCACAGATACGCAGTATTTT

v_gene: TRBV3-1/TRBV3-2
abundance: .
j_gene: TRBJ2-3
d_gene: .
CDR3aa: CASSRPSVADTQYF
CDR3nt: TGTGCCAGCAGCCGTCCTAGCGTGGCAGATACGCAGTATTTT

v_gene: TRBV4-3
abundance: .
j_gene: TRBJ2-5
d_gene: .
CDR3aa: CASSRGTETQYF
CDR3nt: TGCGCCAGCAGCCGCGGGACAGAGACCCAGTACTTC

v_gene: TRBV29-1
abundance: once
j_gene: TRBJ2-1
d_gene: TRBD2
CDR3aa: CSVRTSADNEQFF
CDR3nt: TGCAGCGTCCGGACTAGCGCAGACAATGAGCAGTTCTTC

v_gene: TRBV5-5
abundance: .
j_gene: TRBJ2-5
d_gene: .
CDR3aa: CASSFGAQPETQYF
CDR3nt: TGTGCCAGCAGCTTTGGAGCGCAGCCAGAGACCCAGTACTTC

v_gene: TRBV4-2
abundance: few
j_gene: TRBJ1-6
d_gene: .
CDR3aa: CASSQDQQGSNSPLHF
CDR3nt: TGTGCCAGCAGCCAAGATCAGCAGGGAAGTAATTCACCCCTCCACTTT